A single sample gave rise to the 8 T cell receptor beta chains below, sequenced in a study of blood T cell repertoires in COVID-19. Sequencing was performed with immunoSEQ multiplex PCR; in TCRdb, only in-frame clones are kept and a portion is missing. This repertoire shows around 210,000 clones, about 90% found once; its top ten account for roughly 8.1%. Sequencing was performed on PBMCs or T cells enriched from blood (not recorded which). Source of these receptors: a woman aged 18 to 35 who had recovered from COVID-19.

The V call is TRBV28, the J call TRBJ1-3; D is unresolved. The CDR3 length is 12 residues. Germline V CDR1 and CDR2: MDHEN, SYDVKM. The ends were cut back, 3 bases at V and 3 bases at J, with 3 bases in the middle. The chain's CDR3 is CASSFRGNTIYF. CDR3 nucleotides: TGTGCCAGCAGTTTTCGTGGAAACACCATATATTTT.

This chain joins TRBV28 and TRBJ1-4; the D is unclear. Germline V gene data show CDR1 as MDHEN and CDR2 as SYDVKM. This CDR3 has 12 residues. V lost 6 bases to trimming and J lost 7 bases, with 9 bases between them. CDR3 residues: CASSSNSEKLFF. The DNA of the CDR3 is TGTGCCAGCAGCTCCAACAGTGAAAAACTGTTTTTT.

Regarding this clone: The same CDR3 can be traced to other DNA sequences in this sample. This rearrangement joins TRBV7-9 to TRBJ1-1; D possibly corresponds to TRBD1 (5 bases). The germline CDR1 and CDR2 sequences are SEHNR and FQNEAQ (reference sequence). V shed 4 bases and J shed 5 bases, with 11 bases lying between them. The CDR3 consists of 13 residues. The CDR3: CASSSQGGTEAFF. Written as DNA, the CDR3 is TGTGCCAGCAGCTCTCAGGGCGGTACTGAAGCTTTCTTT.

The chain has TRBV4-1 and TRBJ2-7, with D possibly being TRBD1 (6 bases). This CDR3 spans 15 amino acids. Germline lookup yields CDR1 MGHRA and CDR2 YSYEKL. The ends were cut back, 0 bases at V and 3 bases at J, with 12 bases in the middle. The CDR3 coding sequence is TGCGCCAGCAGCCAAGATCCCCGGGGACACTACGAGCAGTACTTC. The encoded protein is CASSQDPRGHYEQYF.

The V call is TRBV11-2, the J call TRBJ1-2; D gene uncertain. CDR1 and CDR2 (germline): SGHAT, FQNNGV. V was cut by 4 bases and J by 8 bases, with 17 bases left in between. This CDR3 has 14 residues. CDR3: CASSSYLRPGGYTF. The CDR3, as DNA: TGTGCCAGCAGCTCTTACCTCCGACCAGGCGGCTACACCTTC.

The chain uses TRBV6-4 and TRBJ2-3; TRBD2 aligns across 8 bases. CDR3 length: 15 residues. The V gene end was trimmed by 2 bases and the J gene end by 1 base; junction bases not matched to a gene: 2. Germline lookup yields CDR1 MRHNA and CDR2 SNTAGT. CDR3 amino acids: CASSDGRGGTDTQYF. The DNA for the CDR3 is TGTGCCAGCAGTGACGGGCGGGGGGGCACAGATACGCAGTATTTT.

J is TRBJ2-7 and V is TRBV7-9, with D possibly matching TRBD2 (6 bases). The CDR3 runs to 14 residues. CDR1 and CDR2 from the germline V gene are SEHNR and FQNEAQ (reference sequence). V lost 6 bases to trimming and J lost 0 bases, with 12 bases between them. CDR3 residues: CASRKREASYEQYF. In DNA form, the CDR3 reads TGTGCCAGCAGAAAAAGGGAGGCCTCCTACGAGCAGTACTTC.

The CDR3 loop reads CASSLGLDNNEQFF. In DNA, the CDR3 is TGCGCCAGCAGCTTGGGTCTGGACAACAATGAGCAGTTCTTC. The chain recombines TRBV5-1 with TRBJ2-1; possible D gene TRBD1, 5 bases. The CDR3 runs 14 residues. V was cut by 0 bases and J by 5 bases, with 9 bases left in between. The germline V gene has CDR1 SGHRS and CDR2 YFSETQ.